What follows are 18 T cell receptor beta chains derived from one specimen sequenced in a study of response to subunit inactivated influenza vaccine. MiXCR, applied by TCRdb to the RT-PCR reads, yields one record per CDR3 protein. The sample comprises under 950,000 distinct CDR3 sequences, roughly 20% of which are singletons, and 9.5% to 13% rests with the top ten. This sample comprised PBMCs from blood, obtained about 5 days after vaccination. The source is a man over 45 who received an inactivated influenza vaccine.

This clonotype was seen ten or more times. The CDR3 is CASGREPYSEPSYEQYF. The DNA for the CDR3 is TGTGCCAGCGGACGAGAACCCTACAGCGAACCCTCCTACGAGCAGTACTTC. V and J are TRBV28 and TRBJ2-7; unclear D gene. Trimming removed 8 bases at V and 0 bases at J, with 23 bases between. The CDR3 loop spans 17 amino acids. CDR1 is MDHEN and CDR2 is SYDVKM in the germline V gene.

This clonotype was observed a handful of times. The chain carries TRBV4-3 and TRBJ2-5, with D perhaps matching TRBD2 (5 bases). The CDR3 length is 15 residues. V was shortened by 1 base and J by 9 bases, with 18 bases between the two germline ends. Germline V gives CDR1 LGHNA, CDR2 YSLEER. The CDR3: CASSQVVRTSGAQYF. The CDR3 DNA follows: TGCGCCAGCAGCCAAGTTGTCAGGACCTCCGGGGCCCAGTACTTC.

The chain couples TRBV30 to TRBJ2-3; D not resolved. V was cut by 4 bases and J by 2 bases, with 10 bases left in between. Germline V gene lookup returns CDR1 GTSNPN and CDR2 SVGIG (reference sequence). The CDR3 contains 13 residues. CDR3 bases: TGTGCCTGGACGACGCGGACCACAGATACGCAGTATTTT. This encodes CAWTTRTTDTQYF.

This clonotype has just a few counts. The gene calls are TRBV20-1 and TRBJ2-3, with D perhaps assigned TRBD1 or TRBD2 (5 bases each). This CDR3 region has 15 residues. V lost 3 bases and J lost 0, with 13 bases in between. Germline assignment: CDR1 DFQATT and CDR2 SNEGSKA (reference sequence). CDR3 in amino acids: CSARGVRSSTDTQYF. CDR3 coding DNA: TGCAGTGCTAGGGGGGTGAGATCTAGCACAGATACGCAGTATTTT.

The V and J genes are TRBV20-1 and TRBJ1-4; D is unclear. The V gene lost 6 bases and the J gene lost 8 bases, with 10 bases spanning the gap. CDR3 length: 11 residues. Germline V gene sequence: CDR1 DFQATT, CDR2 SNEGSKA (reference sequence). The CDR3 DNA sequence: TGCAGTGCCAAAAACGGGGAAAAACTGTTTTTT. Its translation is CSAKNGEKLFF.

This clonotype was found many times. This chain joins TRBV10-2 and TRBJ2-1; D possibly corresponds to TRBD2 (5 bases). CDR3 length equals 15 residues. Trimming removed 4 bases at V and 2 bases at J, with 12 bases between. The germline V gene encodes CDR1 WSHSY and CDR2 SAAADI. CDR3: CASSGTGKAYNEQFF. CDR3 sequence (DNA): TGCGCCAGCAGTGGAACGGGAAAGGCCTACAATGAGCAGTTCTTC.

Only a few counts were recorded for this clonotype. The chain recombines TRBV6-2 or TRBV6-3 with TRBJ2-1; 7 nucleotides match TRBD2. Germline V gives CDR1 MNHEY, CDR2 SVGEGT. This CDR3 has 15 residues. V was clipped by 1 base and J by 4 bases; unmatched bases: 4. CDR3 in amino acids: CASSYWLAEYNEQFF. The CDR3 region has the DNA TGTGCCAGCAGTTACTGGCTAGCGGAGTACAATGAGCAGTTCTTC.

This clonotype has more than one count but fewer than ten. J is TRBJ2-7 and V is TRBV20-1; the D gene is possibly TRBD1 (6 bases). The V end was cut by 6 bases, the J end by 5 bases, with 20 bases between. The germline V gene has CDR1 DFQATT and CDR2 SNEGSKA (reference sequence). This CDR3 contains 14 residues. The CDR3 nucleotides read TGCAGTGCAAGCAGTCCAGCAGGGGTAAACGAGCAGTACTTC. Translating gives CSASSPAGVNEQYF.

The chain combines TRBV29-1 with TRBJ2-1, with a weak D call TRBD2 (5 bases). V was shortened by 7 bases and J by 0 bases, with 13 bases between the two germline ends. Germline assignment: CDR1 SQVTM and CDR2 ANQGSEA. The CDR3 covers 14 residues. The CDR3 here is CSGILGSSYNEQFF. DNA of the CDR3: TGCAGCGGCATACTAGGGAGCTCCTACAATGAGCAGTTCTTC.

The chain carries TRBV10-3 and TRBJ2-5, with 7 bases matching TRBD1. Germline CDR1 and CDR2: ENHRY and SYGVKD. Trimming cost V 6 bases and J 3 bases; bases outside gene matches: 4. The CDR3 has 13 amino acids. The DNA of the CDR3 is TGTGCCATCAGGAAGGGGACAGAAGAGACCCAGTACTTC. This gives the protein CAIRKGTEETQYF.

This clonotype was counted only a few times. Sequence at one end of the junction differs from germline and may be a read error. V usage is TRBV7-9 and J usage is TRBJ2-6; 7 bases fit TRBD2. Germline CDR1 is SEHNR and CDR2 is FQNEAQ (reference sequence). The CDR3 extends over 16 amino acids. The CDR3 coding sequence is TGTGCCAGCAGCTTAGAGGCAGCTCCGGGGGGCAACGTCCTGACTTTC. It yields the protein CASSLEAAPGGNVLTF.

This chain joins TRBV20-1 and TRBJ2-1; D not certain. Germline V gene lookup returns CDR1 DFQATT and CDR2 SNEGSKA (reference sequence). The length of the CDR3 is 15 residues. Trimming took 0 bases from V and 2 from J, leaving 11 bases between them. The CDR3: CSARDLYLTYNEQFF. CDR3 coding DNA: TGCAGTGCTAGAGATCTCTACCTCACCTACAATGAGCAGTTCTTC.

The rearrangement uses TRBV7-9 and TRBJ2-7, with D possibly called TRBD1 or TRBD2 (6 bases each). The CDR3 contains 16 residues. Germline V gene data show CDR1 as SEHNR and CDR2 as FQNEAQ (reference sequence). The V end lost 4 bases, the J end lost 1 base, and 17 bases lay between the germline ends. This chain's CDR3 is CASSSGFTGRSYEQYF. CDR3 nucleotides: TGTGCCAGCAGCTCGGGGTTCACAGGGAGGTCCTACGAGCAGTACTTC.

The rearrangement joins TRBV19 to TRBJ1-3; no reliable D call. The germline V and J ends were trimmed by 6 bases and 4 bases, with 13 bases remaining between them. This CDR3 contains 14 residues. Germline-derived CDR1 and CDR2 are LNHDA and SQIVND (reference sequence). For the CDR3, the DNA is TGTGCCAGTAGACTCGGACGGCGAGGAAACACCATATATTTT. This encodes CASRLGRRGNTIYF.

This clonotype was seen many times. This rearrangement joins TRBV12-3 or TRBV12-4 to TRBJ2-1; 8 bases fit TRBD1. The CDR3 runs to 14 residues. Trimming at V came to 4 bases and at J to 3 bases, leaving 2 bases not matched to a gene. CDR3 region: CASSSGTGYNEQFF. The CDR3 nucleotides are TGTGCCAGCAGTTCAGGGACAGGCTACAATGAGCAGTTCTTC.

This clonotype was observed a handful of times. This chain connects TRBV12-3 or TRBV12-4 to TRBJ2-3, with 7 bases fitting TRBD1. The CDR3 has 14 residues. Trimming at V came to 6 bases and at J to 3 bases, leaving 6 bases not matched to a gene. The CDR3 protein is CASRTGRRTDTQYF. DNA for the CDR3: TGTGCCAGCAGGACAGGGCGAAGGACAGATACGCAGTATTTT.

This clonotype was found once. The chain couples TRBV28 to TRBJ1-2; 10 bases agree with TRBD1. This CDR3 contains 15 residues. Germline loops: CDR1 MDHEN, CDR2 SYDVKM. V lost 3 bases and J lost 2; bases outside the gene matches: 3. The CDR3, as DNA: TGTGCCAGCAGTTTCGACAGGGGGCACAACTATGGCTACACCTTC. Translation gives CASSFDRGHNYGYTF.

J is TRBJ1-2 and V is TRBV29-1; tentatively, D is TRBD1 (5 bases). CDR3 length equals 13 residues. Trimming took 6 bases from V and 4 from J, leaving 15 bases between them. The V gene's germline CDR1 is SQVTM and CDR2 ANQGSEA. CDR3: CSVLKGTSYGYTF. As DNA, the CDR3 is TGCAGCGTCCTTAAGGGGACGAGCTATGGCTACACCTTC. The full variable domain, rest sourced from reference TRBV29-1 and TRBJ1-2, is SAVISQKPSRDICQRGTSLTIQCQVDSQVTMMFWYRQQPGQSLTLIATANQGSEATYESGFVIDKFPISRPNLTFSTLTVSNMSPEDSSIYLCSVLKGTSYGYTFGSGTRLTVV.